These T cell receptor beta chains were read from a single sample in a study of blood T cell repertoires in COVID-19. Clones were read by immunoSEQ multiplex PCR, and TCRdb kept only the in-frame ones, dropping some. This sample has roughly 130,000 clones; around 77% occur once, and the top ten carry approximately 16%. The sample consisted of peripheral blood. The receptors originated from a man between 60 and 70 years old with active or convalescent COVID-19. Both conserved end residues are part of each CDR3. The D gene is left open where the match is weak. Rows may omit the clone size; those that give it use once, few, many or a size class.

>TRBV28|-|TRBJ1-4|-|16
CASSLGLGANNEKLFF
TGTGCCAGCAGTTTAGGCTTGGGGGCTAATAATGAAAAACTGTTTTTT
>TRBV18|-|TRBJ1-5|-|13
CASSRGSNQPQHF
TGTGCCAGCTCAAGGGGGAGCAATCAGCCCCAGCATTTT
>TRBV19|once|TRBJ2-1|-|16
CASSQGTESSYNEQFF
TGTGCCAGTAGTCAGGGGACCGAGAGCTCCTACAATGAGCAGTTCTTC
>TRBV20-1|-|TRBJ2-3|-|13
CSASSAGTDTQYF
TGCAGTGCTAGTTCGGCGGGGACAGATACGCAGTATTTT
>TRBV5-1|-|TRBJ2-1|-|16
CASSARDSSSYNEQFF
TGCGCCAGCAGCGCCCGGGACTCGAGCTCCTACAATGAGCAGTTCTTC
>TRBV21-1|-|TRBJ1-2|-|15
CASSKSGTPDYGYTF
TGTGCCAGCAGCAAATCCGGGACACCGGACTATGGCTACACCTTC
>TRBV7-5|few|TRBJ2-7|-|13
CVRSLGRDHEQYF
TGTGTCAGAAGCTTAGGCAGGGATCACGAGCAGTACTTC
>TRBV28|-|TRBJ2-5|-|12
CASSSTLTSEYF
TGTGCCAGCAGTTCAACCCTCACCTCGGAGTACTTC
>TRBV25-1|-|TRBJ1-4|-|15
CASSESGRTNEKLFF
TGTGCCAGCAGTGAATCGGGGAGAACCAATGAAAAACTGTTTTTT
>TRBV28|-|TRBJ1-2|TRBD1|14
CASSWLQGASGYTF
TGTGCCAGCAGTTGGTTGCAGGGGGCATCGGGCTACACCTTC
>TRBV7-9|-|TRBJ1-1|-|12
CASSLGPSEAFF
TGTGCCAGCAGCTTAGGGCCCTCTGAAGCTTTCTTT
>TRBV2|-|TRBJ2-5|-|12
CASSEARETQYF
TGTGCCAGCAGTGAAGCGCGGGAGACCCAGTACTTC
>TRBV11-1|-|TRBJ2-7|-|12
CASSLEPYEQYF
TGTGCCAGCAGCTTAGAGCCCTACGAGCAGTACTTC
>TRBV4-3|-|TRBJ2-3|-|16
CASSQDVQGRQDTQYF
TGCGCCAGCAGCCAAGATGTGCAGGGTCGGCAAGATACGCAGTATTTT
>TRBV21-1|few|TRBJ1-1|-|13
CASGEPFGTEAFF
TGTGCCAGCGGAGAGCCTTTCGGGACTGAAGCTTTCTTT
>TRBV14|-|TRBJ2-3|TRBD2|15
CASSQALAGADTQYF
TGTGCCAGCAGCCAAGCGCTAGCGGGAGCGGATACGCAGTATTTT
>TRBV30|-|TRBJ1-1|TRBD1|11
CAGTGYTEAFF
TGTGCCGGGACAGGGTATACTGAAGCTTTCTTT
>TRBV28|-|TRBJ1-5|-|14
CASSWGLSNQPQHF
TGTGCCAGCAGTTGGGGCCTGAGCAATCAGCCCCAGCATTTT
>TRBV2|-|TRBJ2-1|-|15
CASSLQISSYNEQFF
TGTGCCAGCAGCCTACAGATAAGCTCCTACAATGAGCAGTTCTTC
>TRBV6-2/TRBV6-3|few|TRBJ2-5|-|17
CASSYSFGGHRRETQYF
TGTGCCAGCAGTTACTCATTCGGGGGGCATAGAAGGGAGACCCAGTACTTC
>TRBV25-1|-|TRBJ1-4|TRBD1|13
CASTRDRDEKLFF
TGTGCCAGCACCCGGGACAGGGACGAAAAACTGTTTTTT
>TRBV28|-|TRBJ2-5|-|15
CASSLAGTFRETQYF
TGTGCCAGCAGTTTAGCGGGAACTTTTCGAGAGACCCAGTACTTC
>TRBV18|-|TRBJ1-6|-|16
CASSTRGSSYNSPLHF
TGTGCCAGCTCGACAAGGGGGAGCTCCTATAATTCACCCCTCCACTTT